Listed below are T cell receptor beta chains from one sample, sequenced in a study of blood T cell repertoires in COVID-19. The data were produced by immunoSEQ multiplex PCR, yet TCRdb's version contains in-frame clones alone and is incomplete. The data hold around 250,000 clones, with around 85% observed a single time. The specimen sequenced was PBMCs or T cells enriched from blood (not recorded which). Receptors were obtained from a woman between 45 and 60 years old who had recovered from COVID-19. CDR3s include the opening cysteine and the closing phenylalanine or tryptophan.

TRBJ1-5 TRBV7-8 CASSLVGSTNQPQHF
TRBJ2-6 TRBV2 CASSEGKGRVRRSGANVLTF
TRBJ1-1 TRBV6-5 CASSQDRGDTEAFF
TRBJ2-3 TRBV5-1 CASSLGRGAGITDTQYF
TRBJ2-7 TRBV27 CASTLKGLAGGPRSYEQYF
TRBJ1-1 TRBV7-6 CASSSLHRDTEAFF
TRBJ2-1 TRBV28 CASSFAEHNEQFF
TRBJ1-3 TRBV2 CASSGDRAGNTIYF
TRBJ2-1 TRBV5-1 CASRVRGGRADEQFF
TRBJ1-2 TRBV6-6 CASSRQGAGLFYGYTF
TRBJ1-4 TRBV20-1 CRGLVNEKLFF
TRBJ2-1 TRBV19 CASSNDRRSDEQFF
TRBJ1-6 TRBV2 CASSEKVLSYNSPFHF
TRBJ1-6 TRBV6-1 CASTHGGGPLHF
TRBJ1-2 TRBV4-1 CASSQDIRGYYGYTF
TRBJ2-3 TRBV28 CASSLAGTDTQYF
TRBJ1-4 TRBV30 CAWSGGVLNEKLFF
TRBJ2-7 TRBV7-2 CASSLVFGGGSYEQYF
TRBJ2-3 TRBV28 CASSFLNGLAGDQYF
TRBJ1-2 TRBV19 CASSIGQFSYGGYTF
TRBJ1-1 TRBV28 CASSFDRAYTEAFF
TRBJ1-2 TRBV19 CASSLSGTLNYGYTF
TRBJ2-4 TRBV27 CASSPLGAKNIQYF
TRBJ2-7 TRBV20-1 CSASATSGRRDEQYF
TRBJ2-7 TRBV5-1 CASSFGTGGRREQYF
TRBJ2-1 TRBV27 CASTLAGRDYNEQFF
TRBJ2-5 TRBV3-1/TRBV3-2 CASSQDQGTATKETQYF
TRBJ2-7 TRBV7-8 CASSLGGGAPREQYF
TRBJ2-7 TRBV7-9 CASSLVGLAVSYEQYF
TRBJ1-1 TRBV5-6 CASSLEQGWTEAFF
TRBJ2-5 TRBV5-5 CASSPRQQETQYF
TRBJ1-5 TRBV27 CASSLGQTSNQPQHF
TRBJ1-2 TRBV10-2 CASSGTGWNGYTF
TRBJ2-1 TRBV9 CASSLSGTPYNEQFF
TRBJ2-7 TRBV10-3 CAIRLAEMSYEQYF
TRBJ1-2 TRBV6-5 CASSRDRGYGYTF
TRBJ1-4 TRBV28 CASSLAAKPWKLFF
TRBJ2-3 TRBV29-1 CSVEILQADTQYF
TRBJ2-2 TRBV18 CASSPQRGNTGELFF
TRBJ1-1 TRBV6-5 CASGITGGDTEAFF
TRBJ1-2 TRBV9 CASSPTEGTGKMDGYTF